This paragraph covers one T cell receptor (beta chain) sequence. As yet, its antigen is unknown. Sequencing used immunoSEQ multiplex PCR; TCRdb keeps in-frame clones, though not all of them. Of approximately 4,000 clones listed, 82% are singletons. The sample comes from a study of follicular helper T cells after annual influenza vaccination. Regarding the study as a whole: Day 7 ICOS+CD38+ clones later appeared mostly in ICOS-CD38- cTfh.

The time point here: 2014-2015 season, 7 days after vaccination. Excluded were substance abuse, HIV/AIDS, active cancer, immunomodulatory drugs and active illness. V lost 0 bases to trimming and J lost 7 bases, with 14 bases between them. Germline assignment: CDR1 SGDLS and CDR2 YYNGEE. This CDR3 is built from 16 residues. The source was CXCR5- memory CD4+ T cells sorted from blood, collected 7 days after influenza vaccination. The TCR was taken from an adult who received the influenza vaccine. J is TRBJ1-6 and V is TRBV9; D is unclear. The CDR3 loop is CASSVGTASGNSPLHF. The CDR3 coding sequence is TGTGCCAGCAGCGTAGGGACGGCTTCGGGGAATTCACCCCTCCACTTT.